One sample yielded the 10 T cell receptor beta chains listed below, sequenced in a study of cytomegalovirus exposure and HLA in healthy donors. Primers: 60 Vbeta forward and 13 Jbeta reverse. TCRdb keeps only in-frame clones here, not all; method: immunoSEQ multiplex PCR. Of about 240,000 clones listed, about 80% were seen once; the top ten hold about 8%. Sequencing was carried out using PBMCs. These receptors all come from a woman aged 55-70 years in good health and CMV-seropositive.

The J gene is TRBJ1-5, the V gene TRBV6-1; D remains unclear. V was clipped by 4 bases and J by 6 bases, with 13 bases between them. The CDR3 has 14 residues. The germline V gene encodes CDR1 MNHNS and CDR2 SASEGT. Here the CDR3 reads CASSGGAGGQPQHF. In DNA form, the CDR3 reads TGTGCCAGCAGTGGAGGCGCAGGAGGTCAGCCCCAGCATTTT.

The CDR3 reads CATRGLNTEAFF. CDR3 bases: TGTGCCACCCGAGGGCTGAACACTGAAGCTTTCTTT. The chain employs TRBV2 and TRBJ1-1; D call uncertain. Germline V gene data show CDR1 as SNHLY and CDR2 as FYNNEI. CDR3 length: 12 residues. Trimming took off 10 bases at V and 0 bases at J, with 9 bases between the two ends.

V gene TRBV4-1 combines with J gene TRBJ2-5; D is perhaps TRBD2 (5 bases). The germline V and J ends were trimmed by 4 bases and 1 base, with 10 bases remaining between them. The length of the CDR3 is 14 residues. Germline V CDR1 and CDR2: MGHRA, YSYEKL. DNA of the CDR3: TGCGCCAGCAGCCTTACTAGTTCCCAAGAGACCCAGTACTTC. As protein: CASSLTSSQETQYF.

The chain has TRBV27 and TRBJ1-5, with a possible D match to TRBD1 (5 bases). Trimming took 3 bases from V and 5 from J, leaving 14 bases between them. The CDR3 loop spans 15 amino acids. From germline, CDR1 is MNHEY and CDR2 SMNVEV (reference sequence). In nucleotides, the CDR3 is TGTGCCAGCAGTTTGGGCAGGGAGGCCCATCAGCCCCAGCATTTT. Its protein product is CASSLGREAHQPQHF.

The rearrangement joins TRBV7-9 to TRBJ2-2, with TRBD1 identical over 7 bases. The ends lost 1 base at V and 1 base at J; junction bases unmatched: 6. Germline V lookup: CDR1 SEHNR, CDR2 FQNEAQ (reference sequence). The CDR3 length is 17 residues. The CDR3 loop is CASSLGGTAKNTGELFF. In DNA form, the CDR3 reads TGTGCCAGCAGCTTAGGGGGGACAGCAAAGAACACCGGGGAGCTGTTTTTT.

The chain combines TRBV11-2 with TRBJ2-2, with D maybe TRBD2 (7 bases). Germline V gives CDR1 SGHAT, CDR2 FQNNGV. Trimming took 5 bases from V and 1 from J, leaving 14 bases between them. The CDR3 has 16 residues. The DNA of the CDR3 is TGTGCCAGCAGCAAAGAGGGGGGGCGGAACACCGGGGAGCTGTTTTTT. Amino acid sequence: CASSKEGGRNTGELFF.

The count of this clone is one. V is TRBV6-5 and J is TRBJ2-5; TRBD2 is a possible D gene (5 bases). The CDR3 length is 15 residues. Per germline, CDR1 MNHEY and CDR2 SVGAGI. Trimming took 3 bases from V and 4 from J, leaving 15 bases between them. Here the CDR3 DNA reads TGTGCCAGCAGTTATGCAGCGAGGGTAAGAGAGACCCAGTACTTC. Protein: CASSYAARVRETQYF.

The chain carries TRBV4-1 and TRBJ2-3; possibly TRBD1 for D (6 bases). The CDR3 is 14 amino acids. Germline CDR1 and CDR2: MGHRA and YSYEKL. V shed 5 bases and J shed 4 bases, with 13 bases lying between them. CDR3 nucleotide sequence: TGCGCCAGCAGCGGGGCAGGGGTCCCAGATACGCAGTATTTT. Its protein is CASSGAGVPDTQYF.

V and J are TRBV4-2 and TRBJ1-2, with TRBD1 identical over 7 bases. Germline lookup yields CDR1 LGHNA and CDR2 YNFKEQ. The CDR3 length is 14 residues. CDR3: CASSRDSELYGYTF. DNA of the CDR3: TGTGCTAGTTCCCGGGACAGTGAACTCTATGGCTACACCTTC.

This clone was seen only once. The CDR3 region has the DNA TGTGCCACCAGCAGAGAGCGGCTAGCGGGAGCGAGTGAGCAGTTCTTC. Encoded protein: CATSRERLAGASEQFF. The chain recombines TRBV15 with TRBJ2-1; 10 bases match TRBD2. CDR1 is LNHNV, CDR2 YYDKDF, per germline (reference sequence). Trimming cost V 0 bases and J 9 bases; bases outside gene matches: 8. The CDR3 has 16 residues.